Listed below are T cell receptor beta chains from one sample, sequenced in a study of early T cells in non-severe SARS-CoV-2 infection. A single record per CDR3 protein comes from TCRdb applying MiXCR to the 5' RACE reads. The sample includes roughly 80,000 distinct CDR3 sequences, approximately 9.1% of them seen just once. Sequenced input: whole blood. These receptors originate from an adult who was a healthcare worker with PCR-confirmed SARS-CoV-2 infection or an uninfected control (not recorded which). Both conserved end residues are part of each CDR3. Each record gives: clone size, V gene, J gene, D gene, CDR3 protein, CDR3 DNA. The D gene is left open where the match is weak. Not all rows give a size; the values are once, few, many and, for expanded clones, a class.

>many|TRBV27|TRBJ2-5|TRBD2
CASSPSPLPSGGETQYF
TGTGCCAGCAGTCCCTCCCCCCTCCCTAGCGGCGGGGAGACCCAGTACTTC
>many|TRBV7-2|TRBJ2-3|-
CASSLAGSSQYF
TGTGCCAGCAGCTTAGCTGGGTCCTCGCAGTATTTT
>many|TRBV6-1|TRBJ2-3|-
CASTEGAGVVTDTQYF
TGTGCCAGCACCGAGGGGGCGGGAGTTGTAACAGATACGCAGTATTTT
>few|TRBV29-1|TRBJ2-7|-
CSVRGGDSYEQYF
TGCAGCGTACGAGGGGGAGACTCCTACGAGCAGTACTTC
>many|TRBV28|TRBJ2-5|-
CASSLLTYRQEETQYF
TGTGCCAGCAGTTTACTTACGTACAGACAAGAAGAGACCCAGTACTTC
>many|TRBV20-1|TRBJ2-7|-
CSASTNLEDEQYF
TGCAGTGCTTCGACTAACCTAGAGGACGAGCAGTACTTC
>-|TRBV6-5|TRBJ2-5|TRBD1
CASSRGHSGTQYF
TGTGCCAGCAGTAGGGGGCACAGCGGGACCCAGTACTTC
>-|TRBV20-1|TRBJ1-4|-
CSARDGEAATTNEKLFF
TGCAGTGCTAGAGATGGGGAGGCCGCCACAACTAATGAAAAACTGTTTTTT
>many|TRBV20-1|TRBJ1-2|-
CSASPGGGYTF
TGCAGTGCTTCCCCCGGCGGTGGCTACACCTTC
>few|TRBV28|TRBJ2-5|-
CASSGGRSSWTGETQYF
TGTGCCAGCAGCGGGGGGCGGTCCTCATGGACTGGGGAGACCCAGTACTTC
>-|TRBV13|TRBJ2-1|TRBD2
CASSPDSLAGGEGEQFF
TGTGCCAGCAGCCCAGACTCCTTAGCGGGAGGGGAGGGTGAGCAGTTCTTC
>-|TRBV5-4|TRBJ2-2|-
CASSVQSYTGELFF
TGTGCCAGCAGCGTACAGTCGTACACCGGGGAGCTGTTTTTT
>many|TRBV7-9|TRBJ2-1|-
CASRPNGPPPIF
TGTGCCAGCAGACCTAACGGACCTCCCCCGATCTTC
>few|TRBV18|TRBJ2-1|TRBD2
CASSPRTSSGNEQFF
TGTGCCAGCTCACCAAGGACTAGTTCCGGCAATGAGCAGTTCTTC
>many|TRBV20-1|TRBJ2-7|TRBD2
CSARDPRLAGYRQYF
TGCAGTGCTAGAGACCCGAGACTAGCGGGATACCGGCAGTACTTC
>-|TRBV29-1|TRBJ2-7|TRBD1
CSVGQGGEQYF
TGCAGCGTTGGACAGGGTGGCGAGCAGTACTTC
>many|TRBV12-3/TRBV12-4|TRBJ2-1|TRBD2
CASRSGRVYNEQFF
TGTGCCAGCAGGAGCGGGAGAGTCTACAATGAGCAGTTCTTC
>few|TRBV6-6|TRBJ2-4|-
CACGVSSAKNIQYF
TGTGCCTGTGGGGTCAGCTCAGCCAAAAACATTCAGTACTTC
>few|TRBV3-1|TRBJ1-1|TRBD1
CASHGDRGAFF
TGTGCCAGCCATGGGGACAGGGGAGCTTTCTTT
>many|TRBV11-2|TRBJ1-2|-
CASSLDLGLDF
TGTGCCAGCAGCTTAGACCTCGGCCTCGACTTC
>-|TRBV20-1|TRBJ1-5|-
CSAPGGTSYSNQPQHF
TGCAGTGCCCCTGGGGGCACCTCCTATAGCAATCAGCCCCAGCATTTT
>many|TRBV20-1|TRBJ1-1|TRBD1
CSAPGQSNTEAFF
TGCAGTGCTCCGGGACAGTCGAACACTGAAGCTTTCTTT
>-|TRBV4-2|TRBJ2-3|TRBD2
CASSQPSGNTDTQYF
TGTGCCAGCAGCCAACCTAGCGGGAATACAGATACGCAGTATTTT
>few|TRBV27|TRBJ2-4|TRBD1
CASGADRGGNIQYF
TGTGCCAGCGGGGCAGACAGGGGCGGAAACATTCAGTACTTC
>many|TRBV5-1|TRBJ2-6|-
CASSRPSSSGANVLTF
TGCGCCAGCAGCAGACCTTCGAGCTCTGGGGCCAACGTCCTGACTTTC
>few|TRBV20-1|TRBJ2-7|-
CSARDPPHF
TGCAGTGCTAGAGATCCGCCTCACTTC
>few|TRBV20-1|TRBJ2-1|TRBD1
CSADTGTVGAREQFF
TGCAGTGCTGACACCGGGACAGTAGGGGCCCGCGAGCAGTTCTTC
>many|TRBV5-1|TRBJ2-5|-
CASSFGASAYQETQYF
TGCGCCAGCAGCTTTGGGGCTAGCGCATACCAAGAGACCCAGTACTTC
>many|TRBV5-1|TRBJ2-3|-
CASSLAVSTLSTDTQYF
TGCGCCAGCAGCTTGGCCGTATCGACGCTAAGTACAGATACGCAGTATTTT
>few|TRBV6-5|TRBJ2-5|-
CASSYSAGLETQYF
TGTGCCAGCAGTTACTCCGCGGGATTAGAGACCCAGTACTTC
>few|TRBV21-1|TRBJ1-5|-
CASSKRQSNQPQHF
TGTGCCAGCAGCAAGCGACAGAGCAATCAGCCCCAGCATTTT